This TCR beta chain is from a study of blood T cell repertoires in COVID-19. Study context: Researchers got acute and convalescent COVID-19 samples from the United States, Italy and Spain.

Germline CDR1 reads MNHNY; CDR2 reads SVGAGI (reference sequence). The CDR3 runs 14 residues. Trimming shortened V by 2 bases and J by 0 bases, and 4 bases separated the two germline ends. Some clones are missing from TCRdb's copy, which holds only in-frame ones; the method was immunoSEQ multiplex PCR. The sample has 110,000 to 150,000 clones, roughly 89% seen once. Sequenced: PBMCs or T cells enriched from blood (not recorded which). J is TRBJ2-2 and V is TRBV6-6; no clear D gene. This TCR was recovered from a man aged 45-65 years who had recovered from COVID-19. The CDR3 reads CASSYNTNTGELFF. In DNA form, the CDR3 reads TGTGCCAGCAGTTACAACACGAACACCGGGGAGCTGTTTTTT.